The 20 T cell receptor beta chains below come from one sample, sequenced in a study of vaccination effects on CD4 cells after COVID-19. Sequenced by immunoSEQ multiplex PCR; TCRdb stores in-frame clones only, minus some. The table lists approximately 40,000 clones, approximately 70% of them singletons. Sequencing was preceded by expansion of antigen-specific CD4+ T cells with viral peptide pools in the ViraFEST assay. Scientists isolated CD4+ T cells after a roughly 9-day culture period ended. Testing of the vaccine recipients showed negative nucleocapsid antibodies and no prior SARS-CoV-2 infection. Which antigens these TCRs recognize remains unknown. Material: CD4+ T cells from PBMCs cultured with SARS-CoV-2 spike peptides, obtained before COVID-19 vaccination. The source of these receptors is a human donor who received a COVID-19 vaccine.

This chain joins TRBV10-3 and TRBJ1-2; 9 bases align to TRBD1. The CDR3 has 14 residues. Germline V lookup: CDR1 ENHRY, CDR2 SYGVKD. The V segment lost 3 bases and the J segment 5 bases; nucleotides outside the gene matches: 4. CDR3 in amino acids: CAISETGQGYGYTF. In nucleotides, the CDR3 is TGTGCCATCAGTGAAACGGGACAGGGTTATGGCTACACCTTC.

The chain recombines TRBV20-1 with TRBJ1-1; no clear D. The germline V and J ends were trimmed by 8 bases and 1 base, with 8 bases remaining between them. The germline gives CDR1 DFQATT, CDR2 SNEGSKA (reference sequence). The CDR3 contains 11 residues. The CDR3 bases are TGCAGTACCGTTCGGAACACTGAAGCTTTCTTT. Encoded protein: CSTVRNTEAFF.

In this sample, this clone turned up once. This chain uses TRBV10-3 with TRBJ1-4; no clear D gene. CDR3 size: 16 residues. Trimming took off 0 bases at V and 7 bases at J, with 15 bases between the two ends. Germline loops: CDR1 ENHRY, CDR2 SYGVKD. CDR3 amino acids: CAISESRGDWGEKLFF. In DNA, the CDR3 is TGTGCCATCAGTGAGTCACGAGGAGATTGGGGTGAAAAACTGTTTTTT.

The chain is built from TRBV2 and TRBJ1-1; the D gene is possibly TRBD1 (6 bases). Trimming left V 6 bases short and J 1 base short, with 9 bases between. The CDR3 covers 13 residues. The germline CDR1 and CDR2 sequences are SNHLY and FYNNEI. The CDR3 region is CASSSQGNTEAFF. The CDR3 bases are TGTGCCAGCAGCTCACAGGGGAACACTGAAGCTTTCTTT. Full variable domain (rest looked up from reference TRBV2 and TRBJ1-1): EPEVTQTPSHQVTQMGQEVILRCVPISNHLYFYWYRQILGQKVEFLVSFYNNEISEKSEIFDDQFSVERPDGSNFTLKIRSTKLEDSAMYFCASSSQGNTEAFFGQGTRLTVV.

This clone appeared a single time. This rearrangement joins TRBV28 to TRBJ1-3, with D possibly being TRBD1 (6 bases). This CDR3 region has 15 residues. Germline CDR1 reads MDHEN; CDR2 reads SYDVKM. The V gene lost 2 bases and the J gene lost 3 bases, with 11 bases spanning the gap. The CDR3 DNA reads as TGTGCCAGCAGTTTACGAGGGGGGCTTGGAAACACCATATATTTT. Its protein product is CASSLRGGLGNTIYF.

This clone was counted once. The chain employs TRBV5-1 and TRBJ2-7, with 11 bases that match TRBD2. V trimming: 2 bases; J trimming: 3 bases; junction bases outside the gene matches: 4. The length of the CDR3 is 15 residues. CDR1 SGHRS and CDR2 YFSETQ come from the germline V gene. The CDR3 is CASSLTSGGIYEQYF. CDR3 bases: TGCGCCAGCAGCTTAACTAGCGGGGGCATCTACGAGCAGTACTTC.

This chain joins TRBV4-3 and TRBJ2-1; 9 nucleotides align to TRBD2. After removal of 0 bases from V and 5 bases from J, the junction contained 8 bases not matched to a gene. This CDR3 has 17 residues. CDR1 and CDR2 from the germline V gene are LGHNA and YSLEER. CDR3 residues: CASSQEASGGTNNEQFF. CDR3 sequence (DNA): TGCGCCAGCAGCCAAGAAGCGAGCGGGGGGACGAACAATGAGCAGTTCTTC.

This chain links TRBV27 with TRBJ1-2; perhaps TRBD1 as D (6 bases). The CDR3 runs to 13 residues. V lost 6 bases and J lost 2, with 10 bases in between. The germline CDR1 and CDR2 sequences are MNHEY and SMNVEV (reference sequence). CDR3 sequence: CASSRTENYGYTF. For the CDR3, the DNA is TGTGCCAGCAGCCGGACAGAGAACTATGGCTACACCTTC.

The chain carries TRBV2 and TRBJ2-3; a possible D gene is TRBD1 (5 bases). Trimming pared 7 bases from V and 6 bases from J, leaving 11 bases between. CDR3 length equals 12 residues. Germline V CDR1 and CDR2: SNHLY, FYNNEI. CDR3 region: CASKTQGDTQYF. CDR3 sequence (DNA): TGTGCCAGCAAAACGCAGGGCGATACGCAGTATTTT.

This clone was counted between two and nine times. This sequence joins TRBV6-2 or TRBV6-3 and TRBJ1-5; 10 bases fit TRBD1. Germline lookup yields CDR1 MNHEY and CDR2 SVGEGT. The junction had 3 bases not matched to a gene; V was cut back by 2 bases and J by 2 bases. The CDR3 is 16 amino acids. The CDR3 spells CASSYDRGRGNQPQHF. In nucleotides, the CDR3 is TGTGCCAGCAGTTACGACAGGGGGCGAGGCAATCAGCCCCAGCATTTT.

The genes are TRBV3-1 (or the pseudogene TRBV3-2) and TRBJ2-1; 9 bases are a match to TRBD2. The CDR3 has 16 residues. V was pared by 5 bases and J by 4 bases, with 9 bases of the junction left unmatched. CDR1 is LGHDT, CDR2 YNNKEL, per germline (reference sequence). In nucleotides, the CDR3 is TGTGCCAGCAGCTCCCGACTAGCGGAAACATACAATGAGCAGTTCTTC. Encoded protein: CASSSRLAETYNEQFF.

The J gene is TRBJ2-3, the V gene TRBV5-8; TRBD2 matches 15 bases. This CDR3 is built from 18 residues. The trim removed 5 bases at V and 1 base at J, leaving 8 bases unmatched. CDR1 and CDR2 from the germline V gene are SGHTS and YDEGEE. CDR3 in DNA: TGTGCCAGCAGACTGGGACTAGCGGGAGGAGATGGCACAGATACGCAGTATTTT. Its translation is CASRLGLAGGDGTDTQYF.

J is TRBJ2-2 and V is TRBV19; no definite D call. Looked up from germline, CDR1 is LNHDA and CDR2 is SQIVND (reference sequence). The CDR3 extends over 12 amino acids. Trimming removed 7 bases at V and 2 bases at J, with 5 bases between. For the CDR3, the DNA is TGTGCCAGTAACTATAACACCGGGGAGCTGTTTTTT. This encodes CASNYNTGELFF.

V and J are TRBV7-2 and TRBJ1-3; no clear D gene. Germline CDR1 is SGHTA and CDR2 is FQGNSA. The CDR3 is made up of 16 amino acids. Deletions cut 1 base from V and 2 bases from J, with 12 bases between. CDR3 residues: CASSLVPGPPGNTIYF. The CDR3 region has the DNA TGTGCCAGCAGCTTAGTTCCGGGCCCTCCTGGAAACACCATATATTTT.

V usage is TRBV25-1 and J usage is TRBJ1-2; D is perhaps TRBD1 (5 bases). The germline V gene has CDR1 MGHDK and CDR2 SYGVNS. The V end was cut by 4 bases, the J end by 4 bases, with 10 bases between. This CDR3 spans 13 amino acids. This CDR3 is CASSAPGLYGYTF. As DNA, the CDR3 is TGTGCCAGCAGTGCCCCAGGGCTCTATGGCTACACCTTC.

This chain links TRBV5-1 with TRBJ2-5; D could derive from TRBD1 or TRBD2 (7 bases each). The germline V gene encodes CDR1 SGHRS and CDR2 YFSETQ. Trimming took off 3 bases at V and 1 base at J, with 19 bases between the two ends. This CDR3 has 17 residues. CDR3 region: CASSSTQGRGRQETQYF. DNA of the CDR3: TGCGCCAGCAGCTCGACGCAGGGGAGGGGGCGCCAAGAGACCCAGTACTTC.

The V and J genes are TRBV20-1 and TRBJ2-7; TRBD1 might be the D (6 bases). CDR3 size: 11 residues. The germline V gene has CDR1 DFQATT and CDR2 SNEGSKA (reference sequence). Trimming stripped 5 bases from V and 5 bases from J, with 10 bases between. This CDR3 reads CSAGTLDEQYF. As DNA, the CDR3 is TGCAGTGCTGGGACACTGGACGAGCAGTACTTC.

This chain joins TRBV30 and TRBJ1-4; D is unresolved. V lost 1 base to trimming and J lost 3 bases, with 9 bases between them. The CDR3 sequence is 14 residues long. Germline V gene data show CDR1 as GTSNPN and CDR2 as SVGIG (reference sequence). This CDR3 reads CAWSGRWANEKLFF. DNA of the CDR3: TGTGCCTGGAGTGGGAGGTGGGCTAATGAAAAACTGTTTTTT.

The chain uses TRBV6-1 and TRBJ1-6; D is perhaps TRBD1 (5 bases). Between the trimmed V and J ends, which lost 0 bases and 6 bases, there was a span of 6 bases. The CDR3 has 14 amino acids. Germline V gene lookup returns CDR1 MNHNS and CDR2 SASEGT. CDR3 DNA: TGTGCCAGCAGTGAAGCGAGGGGTAATTCACCCCTCCACTTT. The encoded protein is CASSEARGNSPLHF.

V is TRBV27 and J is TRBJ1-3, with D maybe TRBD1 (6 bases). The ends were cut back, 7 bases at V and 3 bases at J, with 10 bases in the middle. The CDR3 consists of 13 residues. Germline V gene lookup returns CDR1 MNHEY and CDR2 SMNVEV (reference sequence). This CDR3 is CASKGENGNTIYF. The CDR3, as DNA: TGTGCCAGCAAGGGGGAAAATGGAAACACCATATATTTT.